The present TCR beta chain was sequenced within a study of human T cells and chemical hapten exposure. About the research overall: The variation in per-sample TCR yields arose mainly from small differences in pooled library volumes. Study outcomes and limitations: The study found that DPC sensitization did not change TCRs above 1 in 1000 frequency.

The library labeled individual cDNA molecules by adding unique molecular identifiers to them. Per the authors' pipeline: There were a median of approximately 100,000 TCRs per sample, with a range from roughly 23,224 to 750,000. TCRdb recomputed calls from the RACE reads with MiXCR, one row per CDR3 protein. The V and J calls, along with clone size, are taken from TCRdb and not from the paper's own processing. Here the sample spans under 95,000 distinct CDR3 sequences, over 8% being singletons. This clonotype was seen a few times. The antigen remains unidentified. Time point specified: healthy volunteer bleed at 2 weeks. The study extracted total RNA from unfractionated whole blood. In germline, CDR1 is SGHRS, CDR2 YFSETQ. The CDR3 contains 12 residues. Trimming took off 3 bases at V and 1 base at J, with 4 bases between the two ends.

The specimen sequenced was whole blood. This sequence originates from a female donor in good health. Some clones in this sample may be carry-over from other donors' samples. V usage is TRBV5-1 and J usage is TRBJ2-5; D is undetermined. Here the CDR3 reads CASSSPQETQYF. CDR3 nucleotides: TGCGCCAGCAGCTCACCCCAAGAGACCCAGTACTTC.